The T cell receptor beta chain under discussion was sequenced for a study of Ad26.COV2.S vaccination and SARS-CoV-2 variants. Overall study: Doses of Ad26.COV2.S were injected into muscle once or twice, 56 days apart.

This clone was counted a few times. The antigen remains undetermined. Study-wide results and caveats: Spike-specific TCR breadth was greater in vaccine than placebo recipients. From the TCR breadth and depth analyses, total T cell responses may have been underestimated.

Treatment specified: around 19 received Ad26.COV2.S at low or high dose, single or two shots; several received placebo; per-sample allocation not given. Repertoires come from day 63 after the first vaccine or placebo injection. The CDR3 consists of 16 residues. Deletions cut 3 bases from V and 6 bases from J, with 17 bases between. Germline V gene lookup returns CDR1 LNHDA and CDR2 SQIVND (reference sequence). Produced via immunoSEQ multiplex PCR; TCRdb's table is partial and in-frame only. Altogether about 330,000 clones are present, about nine tenths being singletons, with the ten largest covering approximately 5.8%.

Sequenced here: peripheral blood, sampled in a trial of Ad26.COV2.S vaccine versus placebo. The clonotype originates from a person between 18 and 59 years old who received the Ad26.COV2.S COVID-19 vaccine or a placebo. The J gene is TRBJ2-2, the V gene TRBV19; D is unresolved. DNA for the CDR3: TGTGCCAGTAGTATGATGGAGTTCCTAGGTGCCGGGGAGCTGTTTTTT. Translated, it gives CASSMMEFLGAGELFF.